The 8 T cell receptor beta chains reported below all come from one sample, sequenced in a study of T cell repertoires in cytomegalovirus infection. TCRdb redid the calling of the reads with MiXCR, one entry per CDR3 protein. The data contain hundreds of thousands of distinct CDR3 sequences, 33% of them singletons. The antigens these receptors bind are not known. The input for sequencing was cultured PBMCs, taken from culture after CMV antigen stimulation. Source of these receptors: a human donor in good health (CMV status not recorded). Some clones in this sample may be carry-over from other donors' samples.

The V and J genes are TRBV25-1 and TRBJ2-1, with TRBD2 matching 11 bases. V was pared by 1 base and J by 8 bases, with 4 bases of the junction left unmatched. Germline V gives CDR1 MGHDK, CDR2 SYGVNS. CDR3 size: 15 residues. The CDR3 bases are TGTGCCAGCAGTGAATTTGGTAGCGGGAGGGATGAGCAGTTCTTC. It is translated as CASSEFGSGRDEQFF.

The table lists this clonotype with many counts. The chain employs TRBV7-8 and TRBJ2-3; D call uncertain. V was pared by 3 bases and J by 1 base, with 8 bases between. The CDR3 has 14 amino acids. The V gene's germline CDR1 is SGHVS and CDR2 FQNEAQ. CDR3 DNA: TGTGCCAGCAGCTTTCTGGACCGCACAGATACGCAGTATTTT. Protein product: CASSFLDRTDTQYF.

This chain joins TRBV4-3 and TRBJ1-1; D not resolved. The CDR3 covers 14 residues. The V and J ends lost 0 bases and 5 bases respectively, with 10 bases between them. From germline, CDR1 is LGHNA and CDR2 YSLEER. The CDR3 sequence is CASSQDVRRTEAFF. The CDR3 DNA is TGCGCCAGCAGCCAAGATGTACGGCGGACTGAAGCTTTCTTT.

About this clonotype: The germline gene is not matched at one end of the junction; a read error may be the cause. The chain joins TRBV20-1 to TRBJ2-1; D call uncertain. The CDR3 extends over 11 amino acids. The V gene's germline CDR1 is DFQATT and CDR2 SNEGSKA (reference sequence). The CDR3 sequence: CSAWVDNVQFF. The CDR3 bases are TGCAGTGCCTGGGTGGATAATGTGCAGTTCTTC.

The rearrangement joins TRBV2 to TRBJ2-5; 8 nucleotides align to TRBD1. V shed 6 bases and J 5 bases; nucleotides not matched to a gene: 5. The V gene's germline CDR1 is SNHLY and CDR2 FYNNEI. The CDR3 is made up of 13 amino acids. The CDR3 is CASSRDRSETQYF. CDR3 coding DNA: TGTGCCAGCAGCCGGGACAGGTCCGAGACCCAGTACTTC.

This clonotype was counted between two and nine times. J is TRBJ2-7 and V is TRBV30; D is unclear. Germline CDR1 is GTSNPN and CDR2 is SVGIG (reference sequence). This CDR3 comprises 13 residues. Trimming took 0 bases from V and 7 from J, leaving 13 bases between them. DNA for the CDR3: TGTGCCTGGAGTGTATCCCCGACCGGGGAGCAGTACTTC. This sequence encodes CAWSVSPTGEQYF.

A few counts support this clonotype. The V gene is TRBV14, the J gene TRBJ2-2; possibly TRBD1 or TRBD2 for D (5 bases each). Germline V gene data show CDR1 as SGHDN and CDR2 as FVKESK. V was clipped by 4 bases and J by 6 bases, with 18 bases between them. CDR3 length: 16 residues. CDR3 nucleotides: TGTGCCAGCAGCCCCGAGTGGGGGTTTGATGCCGGGGAGCTGTTTTTT. Translating gives CASSPEWGFDAGELFF.

This chain joins TRBV19 and TRBJ1-5; D is possibly TRBD1 (5 bases). Germline CDR1 and CDR2: LNHDA and SQIVND (reference sequence). This CDR3 comprises 16 residues. V lost 1 base, J lost 2 bases, and 12 bases lay in between. CDR3 sequence: CASSIVAGSGNQPQHF. As DNA, the CDR3 is TGTGCCAGTAGTATAGTGGCAGGGAGTGGCAATCAGCCCCAGCATTTT. Full variable domain (missing parts from reference TRBV19 and TRBJ1-5): DGGITQSPKYLFRKEGQNVTLSCEQNLNHDAMYWYRQDPGQGLRLIYYSQIVNDFQKGDIAEGYSVSREKKESFPLTVTSAQKNPTAFYLCASSIVAGSGNQPQHFGDGTRLSIL.